The following is a TCR beta chain sequence with its context. In this sample, this clone turned up a few times. Its antigen is still unknown. No much larger clone exists at a distance of one base, and base qualities are not known. Via the germline V gene, CDR1 is SGHVS and CDR2 FQNEAQ. V loses 5 bases of germline sequence and J loses 0 bases, and the interval between the two ends is 23 bases. Counted from cysteine to phenylalanine, this CDR3 has 19 amino acids. The DNA shown is the 57-base CDR3, in frame from base 1. The data stem from a study of control samples from healthy donors and cancer patients (dated by TCRdb to 2020 to 2021). The method behind the library was the immunoSEQ multiplex PCR assay. The source is immuneACCESS, and TCRdb retained only in-frame sequences with V and J called. Part of the clones is not carried over; for the studies checked, unresolved V genes explain less than half of this, and the remainder is unexplained. This sample comprises approximately 82,000 clones, 80% to 90% of them detected only once. Together, the top ten hold roughly 20% of the sample.

The sample comprised blood. This clonotype originated in a man in his fifties in good health. The sequence is built from TRBV7-8 and TRBJ1-3; matching of 6 bases hints at TRBD1 as the D gene. In nucleotides, the sequence is TGTGCCAGCAGCCCCCGGACAGAGAGATACGTCTCCTCTGGAAACACCATATATTTT. Its protein is CASSPRTERYVSSGNTIYF.